Listed below are T cell receptor beta chains from one sample, sequenced in a study of identical twins. TCRdb re-called the 5' RACE reads with MiXCR, one entry per CDR3 protein. The table has hundreds of thousands of distinct CDR3 sequences, roughly 18% seen once. These sequences were also reported in another study, on T cells expressing NK-cell markers.

The source material was PBMCs. Source of these receptors: a woman aged 18-35 years in good health. The CDR3 runs from the conserved cysteine through the conserved F or W. A D gene is named only where the DNA matches it firmly. Not every row has a clone size; where given, it reads once, few, many or a size class.

clone size | J gene | V gene | D gene | CDR3 protein | CDR3 DNA
many | TRBJ1-1 | TRBV5-1 | TRBD1 | CASSLGGTGNTEAFF | TGCGCCAGCAGCTTGGGGGGGACAGGGAACACTGAAGCTTTCTTT
- | TRBJ2-5 | TRBV12-3/TRBV12-4 | TRBD1 | CASSGTGGVTQYF | TGTGCCAGCAGTGGGACAGGTGGGGTGACCCAGTACTTC
few | TRBJ2-7 | TRBV6-5 | TRBD2 | CASSYSGGGTYEQYF | TGTGCCAGCAGTTACTCCGGGGGGGGTACCTACGAGCAGTACTTC
- | TRBJ2-1 | TRBV7-2 | - | CASSLRSLEQFF | TGTGCCAGCAGCTTGAGAAGCCTAGAGCAGTTCTTC
many | TRBJ2-1 | TRBV18 | - | CASGTLGSDRGEQFF | TGTGCCAGCGGCACCCTGGGGAGTGATAGAGGTGAGCAGTTCTTC
many | TRBJ1-6 | TRBV12-3/TRBV12-4 | TRBD1 | CASSDTGVGNSPLHF | TGTGCCAGCAGTGATACAGGGGTAGGTAATTCACCCCTCCACTTT
- | TRBJ2-7 | TRBV7-6 | - | CASSRGDKYEQYF | TGTGCCAGCAGCCGAGGGGACAAATACGAGCAGTACTTC
few | TRBJ2-5 | TRBV6-5 | - | CASSYLGPQETQYF | TGTGCCAGCAGTTACTTAGGCCCTCAAGAGACCCAGTACTTC
few | TRBJ2-1 | TRBV5-1 | - | CASSLGGASHSYNEQFF | TGCGCCAGCAGCTTGGGTGGCGCATCACACTCCTACAATGAGCAGTTCTTC
few | TRBJ2-5 | TRBV5-1 | - | CASSPLGKAETQYF | TGCGCCAGCAGCCCCTTAGGAAAGGCGGAGACCCAGTACTTC
few | TRBJ2-1 | TRBV10-3 | - | CAISEQHNEQFF | TGTGCCATCAGTGAGCAGCACAATGAGCAGTTCTTC
- | TRBJ2-7 | TRBV20-1 | - | CSARGTDFSYEQYF | TGCAGTGCTAGAGGGACAGATTTTTCCTACGAGCAGTACTTC
few | TRBJ2-7 | TRBV7-7 | TRBD1 | CASSPVGQDYEQYF | TGTGCTAGCAGCCCCGTGGGACAGGACTACGAGCAGTACTTC
many | TRBJ1-6 | TRBV11-2 | TRBD1 | CASSLQGAHNSPLHF | TGTGCCAGCAGCTTACAGGGGGCTCATAATTCACCCCTCCACTTT
- | TRBJ2-1 | TRBV12-3/TRBV12-4 | TRBD2 | CASSLGGTRSNEQFF | TGTGCCAGCAGCCTCGGAGGGACTAGGAGCAATGAGCAGTTCTTC
few | TRBJ2-5 | TRBV29-1 | TRBD2 | CSVTGGQETQYF | TGCAGCGTGACGGGGGGCCAAGAGACCCAGTACTTC
many | TRBJ1-5 | TRBV12-3/TRBV12-4 | - | CASSSPNQPQHF | TGTGCCAGCAGTTCCCCAAATCAGCCCCAGCATTTT
- | TRBJ2-1 | TRBV20-1 | TRBD2 | CSASGGLAGVNGQFF | TGCAGTGCCAGCGGGGGACTAGCGGGAGTTAATGGGCAGTTCTTC
- | TRBJ2-5 | TRBV20-1 | - | CSVPPVEKETQYF | TGCAGTGTTCCGCCAGTGGAGAAAGAGACCCAGTACTTC
- | TRBJ2-7 | TRBV5-1 | TRBD2 | CASSPAVASGAYEQYF | TGCGCCAGCAGCCCGGCCGTGGCTAGCGGGGCCTACGAGCAGTACTTC
- | TRBJ2-3 | TRBV10-3 | - | CAISVGHLGDTQYF | TGTGCCATCAGCGTAGGGCACCTTGGGGATACGCAGTATTTT
many | TRBJ2-3 | TRBV6-1 | - | CASRMTPTDTQYF | TGTGCCAGCAGGATGACACCCACAGATACGCAGTATTTT
few | TRBJ2-1 | TRBV4-2 | - | CASSQGGAVAEQFF | TGTGCCAGCAGCCAAGGTGGAGCGGTCGCTGAGCAGTTCTTC
- | TRBJ2-7 | TRBV6-8 | TRBD2 | CASRFLSGTQAYEQYF | TGTGCCAGCAGATTCCTTAGCGGGACTCAGGCTTACGAGCAGTACTTC
- | TRBJ1-4 | TRBV20-1 | - | CSAPDTRGPNEKLFF | TGCAGTGCTCCGGATACCAGGGGACCAAATGAAAAACTGTTTTTT
few | TRBJ2-7 | TRBV12-3/TRBV12-4 | TRBD2 | CASSWGGDQNEQYF | TGTGCCAGCAGTTGGGGAGGGGACCAAAACGAGCAGTACTTC
few | TRBJ2-5 | TRBV6-1 | - | CASSESGRKTQYF | TGTGCCAGCAGTGAATCCGGAAGAAAGACCCAGTACTTC
many | TRBJ2-1 | TRBV7-9 | - | CASSFKVETSYNEQFF | TGTGCCAGCAGCTTCAAGGTGGAAACCTCCTACAATGAGCAGTTCTTC
- | TRBJ2-2 | TRBV5-1 | - | CASSLTTLFGELFF | TGCGCCAGCAGCCTAACGACATTATTCGGGGAGCTGTTTTTT